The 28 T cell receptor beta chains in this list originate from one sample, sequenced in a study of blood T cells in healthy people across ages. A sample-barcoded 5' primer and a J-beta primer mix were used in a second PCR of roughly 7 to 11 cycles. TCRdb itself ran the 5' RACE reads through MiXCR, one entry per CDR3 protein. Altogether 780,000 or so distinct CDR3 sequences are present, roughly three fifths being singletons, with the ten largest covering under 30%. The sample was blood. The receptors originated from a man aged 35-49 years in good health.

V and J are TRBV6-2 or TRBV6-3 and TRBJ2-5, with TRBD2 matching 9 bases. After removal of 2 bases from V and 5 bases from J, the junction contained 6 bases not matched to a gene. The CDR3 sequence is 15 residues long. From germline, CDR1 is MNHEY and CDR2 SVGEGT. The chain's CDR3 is CASSYRTSGLETQYF. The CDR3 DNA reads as TGTGCCAGCAGTTACAGAACTAGCGGGTTGGAGACCCAGTACTTC.

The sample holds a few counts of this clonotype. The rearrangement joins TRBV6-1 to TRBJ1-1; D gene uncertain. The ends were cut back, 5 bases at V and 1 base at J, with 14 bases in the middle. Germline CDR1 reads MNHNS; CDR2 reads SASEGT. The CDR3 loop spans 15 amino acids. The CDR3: CASSRSGWENTEAFF. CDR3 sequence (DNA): TGTGCCAGCAGTCGGTCGGGGTGGGAGAACACTGAAGCTTTCTTT.

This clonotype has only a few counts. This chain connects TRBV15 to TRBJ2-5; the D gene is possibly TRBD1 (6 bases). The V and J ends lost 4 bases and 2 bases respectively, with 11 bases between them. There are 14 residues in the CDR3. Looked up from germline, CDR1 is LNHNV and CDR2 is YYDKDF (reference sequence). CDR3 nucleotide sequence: TGTGCCACCAGCAAGAGAGGGGGTCAAGAGACCCAGTACTTC. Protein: CATSKRGGQETQYF.

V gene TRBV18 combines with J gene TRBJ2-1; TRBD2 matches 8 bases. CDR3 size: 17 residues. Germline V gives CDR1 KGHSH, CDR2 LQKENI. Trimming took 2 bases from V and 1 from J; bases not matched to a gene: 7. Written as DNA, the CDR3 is TGTGCCAGCTCACCAGATAGAAGCGGGGGATCCTACAATGAGCAGTTCTTC. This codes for CASSPDRSGGSYNEQFF. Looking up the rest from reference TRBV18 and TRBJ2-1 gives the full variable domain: NAGVMQNPRHLVRRRGQEARLRCSPMKGHSHVYWYRQLPEEGLKFMVYLQKENIIDESGMPKERFSAEFPKEGPSILRIQQVVRGDSAAYFCASSPDRSGGSYNEQFFGPGTRLTVL.

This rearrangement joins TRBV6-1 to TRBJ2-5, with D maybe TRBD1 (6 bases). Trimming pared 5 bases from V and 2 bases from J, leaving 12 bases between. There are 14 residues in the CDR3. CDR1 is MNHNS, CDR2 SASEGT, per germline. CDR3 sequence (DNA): TGTGCCAGCAGTACTAATACAGGGCAAGAGACCCAGTACTTC. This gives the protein CASSTNTGQETQYF.

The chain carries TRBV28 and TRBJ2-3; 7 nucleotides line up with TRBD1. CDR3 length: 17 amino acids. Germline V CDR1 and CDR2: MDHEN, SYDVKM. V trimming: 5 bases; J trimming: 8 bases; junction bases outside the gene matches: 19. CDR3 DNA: TGTGCCAGCAGTACATCCGCCGCGACAGGGAAAGGCGGTACGCAGTATTTT. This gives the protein CASSTSAATGKGGTQYF.

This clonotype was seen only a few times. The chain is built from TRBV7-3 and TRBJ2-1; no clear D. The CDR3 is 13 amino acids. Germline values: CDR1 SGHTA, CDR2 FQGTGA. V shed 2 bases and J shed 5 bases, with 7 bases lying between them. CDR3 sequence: CASSLLGDNEQFF. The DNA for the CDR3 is TGTGCCAGCAGCTTATTAGGCGACAATGAGCAGTTCTTC.

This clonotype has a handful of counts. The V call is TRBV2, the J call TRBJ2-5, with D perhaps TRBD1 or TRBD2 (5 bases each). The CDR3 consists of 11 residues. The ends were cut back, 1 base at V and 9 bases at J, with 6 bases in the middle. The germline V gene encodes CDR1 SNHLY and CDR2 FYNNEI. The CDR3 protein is CASSEGGPQYF. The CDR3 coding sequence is TGTGCCAGCAGTGAAGGGGGACCCCAGTACTTC.

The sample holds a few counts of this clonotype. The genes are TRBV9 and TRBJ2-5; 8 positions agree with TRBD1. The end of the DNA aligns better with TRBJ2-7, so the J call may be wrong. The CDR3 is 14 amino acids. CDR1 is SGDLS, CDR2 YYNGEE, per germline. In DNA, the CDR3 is TGTGCCAGTACTACAACGGACAGGGAAGACGAGCAGTACTTC. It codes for CASTTTDREDEQYF.

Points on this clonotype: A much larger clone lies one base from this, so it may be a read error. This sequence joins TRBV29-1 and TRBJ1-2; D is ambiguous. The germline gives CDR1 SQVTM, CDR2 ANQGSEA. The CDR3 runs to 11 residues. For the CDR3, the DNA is TGCAGCGATTATTCGTACGGTGGCTGCACCTTC. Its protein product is CSDYSYGGCTF.

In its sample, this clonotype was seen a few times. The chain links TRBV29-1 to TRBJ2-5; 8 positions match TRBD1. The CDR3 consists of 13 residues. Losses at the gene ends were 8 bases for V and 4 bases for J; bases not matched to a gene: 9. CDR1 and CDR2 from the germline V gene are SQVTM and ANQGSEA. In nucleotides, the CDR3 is TGCAGCACCCAGACAGGGGCTATAGAGACCCAGTACTTC. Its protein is CSTQTGAIETQYF.

CDR3 coding DNA: TGTGCCAGCAGCCAAGATCACGGGGTGGGAACAGATACGCAGTATTTT. This translates into CASSQDHGVGTDTQYF. The V gene is TRBV4-2, the J gene TRBJ2-3; D perhaps matches TRBD2 (5 bases). Germline CDR1 is LGHNA and CDR2 is YNFKEQ. CDR3 length equals 16 residues. The V gene lost 0 bases and the J gene lost 3 bases, with 13 bases spanning the gap.

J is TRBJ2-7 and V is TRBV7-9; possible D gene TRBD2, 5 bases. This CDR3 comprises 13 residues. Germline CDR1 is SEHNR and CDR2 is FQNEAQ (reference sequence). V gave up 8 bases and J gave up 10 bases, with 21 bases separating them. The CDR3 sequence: CASVFASSVGQYF. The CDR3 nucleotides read TGTGCCAGCGTCTTTGCTAGCTCCGTGGGTCAGTACTTC.

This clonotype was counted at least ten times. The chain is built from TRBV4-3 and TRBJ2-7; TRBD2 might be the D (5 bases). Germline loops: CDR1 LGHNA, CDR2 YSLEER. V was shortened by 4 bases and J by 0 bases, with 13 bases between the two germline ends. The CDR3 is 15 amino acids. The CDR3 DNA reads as TGCGCCAGCAGCCGTGCCTTCGGGATCTCCTACGAGCAGTACTTC. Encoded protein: CASSRAFGISYEQYF.

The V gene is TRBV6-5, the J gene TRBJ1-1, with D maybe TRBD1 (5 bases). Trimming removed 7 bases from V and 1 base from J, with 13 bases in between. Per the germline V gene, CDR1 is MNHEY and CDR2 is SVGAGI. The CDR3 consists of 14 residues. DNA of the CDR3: TGTGCCAGCACCCTGGGGGGGACGAACACTGAAGCTTTCTTT. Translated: CASTLGGTNTEAFF.

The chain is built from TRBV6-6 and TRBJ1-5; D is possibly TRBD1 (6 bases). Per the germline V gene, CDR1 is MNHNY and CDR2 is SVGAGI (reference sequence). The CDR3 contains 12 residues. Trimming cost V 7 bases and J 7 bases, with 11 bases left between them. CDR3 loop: CASTSGDQPQHF. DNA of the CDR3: TGTGCCAGCACCTCAGGGGACCAGCCCCAGCATTTT.

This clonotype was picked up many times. The CDR3 DNA sequence: TGTGCCAGCTCCAGGGCAGGTGACTCTGGGGCCAACGTCCTGACTTTC. This encodes CASSRAGDSGANVLTF. The chain has TRBV2 and TRBJ2-6; a weak D match, TRBD1 (5 bases). Trimming took 8 bases from V and 0 from J, leaving 14 bases between them. CDR1 SNHLY and CDR2 FYNNEI come from the germline V gene. The CDR3 loop spans 16 amino acids. The whole variable domain, remainder taken from reference TRBV2 and TRBJ2-6, is EPEVTQTPSHQVTQMGQEVILRCVPISNHLYFYWYRQILGQKVEFLVSFYNNEISEKSEIFDDQFSVERPDGSNFTLKIRSTKLEDSAMYFCASSRAGDSGANVLTFGAGSRLTVL.

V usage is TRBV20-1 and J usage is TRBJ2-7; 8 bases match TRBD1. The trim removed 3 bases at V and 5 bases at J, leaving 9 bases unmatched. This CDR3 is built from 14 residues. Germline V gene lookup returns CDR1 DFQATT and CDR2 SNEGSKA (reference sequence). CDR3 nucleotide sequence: TGCAGTGCTAGGAAGGGACAGGTGTGGGACGAGCAGTACTTC. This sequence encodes CSARKGQVWDEQYF.

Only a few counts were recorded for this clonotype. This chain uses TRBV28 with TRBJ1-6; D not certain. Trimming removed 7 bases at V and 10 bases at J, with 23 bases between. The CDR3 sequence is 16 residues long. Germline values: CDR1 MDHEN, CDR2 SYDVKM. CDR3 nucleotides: TGTGCCAGCAACCGGGATCCCGACACGGTCGGGTCACCCCTCCACTTT. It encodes CASNRDPDTVGSPLHF.

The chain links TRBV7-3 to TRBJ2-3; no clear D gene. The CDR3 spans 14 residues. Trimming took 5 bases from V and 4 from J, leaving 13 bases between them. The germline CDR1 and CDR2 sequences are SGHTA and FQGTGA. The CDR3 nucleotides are TGTGCCAGCAGCGCGTTCGCGCAGGCAGATACGCAGTATTTT. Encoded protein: CASSAFAQADTQYF.

In nucleotides, the CDR3 is TGTGCCAGCAGCTATCCGGGACTTGGGGCCAACGTCCTGACTTTC. Amino acids: CASSYPGLGANVLTF. The rearrangement uses TRBV5-6 and TRBJ2-6; weak D call: TRBD2 (6 bases). The V end lost 3 bases, the J end lost 3 bases, and 10 bases lay between the germline ends. The CDR3 is 15 residues long. Germline V gene sequence: CDR1 SGHDT, CDR2 YYEEEE. Looking up the rest from reference TRBV5-6 and TRBJ2-6 gives the full variable domain: DAGVTQSPTHLIKTRGQQVTLRCSPKSGHDTVSWYQQALGQGPQFIFQYYEEEERQRGNFPDRFSGHQFPNYSSELNVNALLLGDSALYLCASSYPGLGANVLTFGAGSRLTVL.

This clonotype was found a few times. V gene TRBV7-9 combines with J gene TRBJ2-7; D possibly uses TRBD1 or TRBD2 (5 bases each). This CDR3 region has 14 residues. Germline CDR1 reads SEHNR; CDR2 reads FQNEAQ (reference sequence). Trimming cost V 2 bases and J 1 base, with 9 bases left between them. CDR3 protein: CASSLSWGSYEQYF. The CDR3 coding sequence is TGTGCCAGCAGCTTATCCTGGGGGTCCTACGAGCAGTACTTC.

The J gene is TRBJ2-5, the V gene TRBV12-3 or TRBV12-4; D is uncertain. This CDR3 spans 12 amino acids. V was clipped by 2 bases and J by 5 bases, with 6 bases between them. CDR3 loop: CASSLKMETQYF. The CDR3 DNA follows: TGTGCCAGCAGTTTAAAGATGGAGACCCAGTACTTC.

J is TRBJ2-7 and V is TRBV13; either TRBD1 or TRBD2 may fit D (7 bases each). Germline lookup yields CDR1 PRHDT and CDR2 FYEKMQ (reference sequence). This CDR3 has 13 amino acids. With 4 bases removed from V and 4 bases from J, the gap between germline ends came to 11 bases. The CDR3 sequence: CASSYRGGYEQYF. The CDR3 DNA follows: TGTGCCAGCAGCTACAGGGGAGGGTACGAGCAGTACTTC.

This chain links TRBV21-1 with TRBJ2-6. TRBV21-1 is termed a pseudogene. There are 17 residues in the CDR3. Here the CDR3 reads CASSKGETNLGANVLTF. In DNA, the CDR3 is TGTGCCAGCAGCAAAGGAGAGACGAACCTTGGGGCCAACGTCCTGACTTTC.

This CDR3 is CASSTGASGGTDTQYF. The CDR3 DNA is TGTGCCAGCAGTACAGGGGCTAGCGGGGGCACAGATACGCAGTATTTT. This chain links TRBV4-2 with TRBJ2-3; the match to TRBD2 covers 9 bases. J gave up 1 base and V 6 bases, and 8 bases lay outside the gene matches. Germline V gives CDR1 LGHNA, CDR2 YNFKEQ. The CDR3 loop spans 16 amino acids.

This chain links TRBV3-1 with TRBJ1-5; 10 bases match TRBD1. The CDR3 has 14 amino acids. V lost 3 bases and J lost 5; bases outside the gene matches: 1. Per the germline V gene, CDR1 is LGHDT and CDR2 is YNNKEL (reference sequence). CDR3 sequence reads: CASSHGQGDQPQHF. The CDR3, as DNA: TGTGCCAGCAGCCACGGACAGGGGGATCAGCCCCAGCATTTT.

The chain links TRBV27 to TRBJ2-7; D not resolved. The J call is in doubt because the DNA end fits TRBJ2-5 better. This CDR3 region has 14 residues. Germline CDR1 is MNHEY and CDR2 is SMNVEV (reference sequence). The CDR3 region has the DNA TGTGCCAGCAGTTTTAGTAGGGTCGGGGAGACCCAGTACTTC. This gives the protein CASSFSRVGETQYF.